A selection of T cell receptor beta chains follows, all from one sample in a study of cytomegalovirus exposure and HLA in healthy donors. Only in-frame clones appear in the TCRdb table, and some are missing; sequencing was by immunoSEQ multiplex PCR. The sample includes 110,000 to 150,000 clones, over 70% of them seen just once. Input material: PBMCs. Receptors were obtained from a man aged 18 to 35 in good health and CMV-seronegative. The CDR3 runs from the conserved cysteine through the conserved F or W. Each record gives: J gene, clone size, D gene, V gene, CDR3 protein, CDR3 DNA. A D gene is named only where the DNA matches it firmly. Clone size, where shown, is once, few, many, or a class for clones that have expanded.

j_call: TRBJ1-6; clone_size: once; d_call: TRBD1; v_call: TRBV4-3; cdr3_aa: CASSRKDRDGNSPLHF; cdr3_nt: TGCGCCAGCAGCCGGAAGGACAGGGACGGGAATTCACCCCTCCACTTT
j_call: TRBJ1-2; clone_size: few; d_call: -; v_call: TRBV4-3; cdr3_aa: CASSPDTTNYGYTF; cdr3_nt: TGCGCCAGCAGCCCGGACACCACTAACTATGGCTACACCTTC
j_call: TRBJ2-7; clone_size: once; d_call: TRBD1; v_call: TRBV5-5; cdr3_aa: CASSLATGTYEQYF; cdr3_nt: TGTGCCAGCAGCTTGGCGACAGGGACCTACGAGCAGTACTTC
j_call: TRBJ1-6; clone_size: once; d_call: -; v_call: TRBV6-5; cdr3_aa: CASSYNTYNSPLHF; cdr3_nt: TGTGCCAGCAGTTACAATACCTATAATTCACCCCTCCACTTT
j_call: TRBJ1-2; clone_size: few; d_call: -; v_call: TRBV13; cdr3_aa: CASSHGGGNGYTF; cdr3_nt: TGTGCCAGCAGCCATGGGGGAGGGAACGGCTACACCTTC
j_call: TRBJ2-7; clone_size: -; d_call: TRBD1; v_call: TRBV27; cdr3_aa: CASSSGTGFYEQYF; cdr3_nt: TGTGCCAGCAGTTCCGGGACAGGGTTCTACGAGCAGTACTTC
j_call: TRBJ1-2; clone_size: -; d_call: -; v_call: TRBV4-3; cdr3_aa: CASRQGNGGAYGYTF; cdr3_nt: TGCGCCAGCAGACAGGGTAACGGAGGTGCGTATGGCTACACCTTC
j_call: TRBJ1-2; clone_size: -; d_call: -; v_call: TRBV19; cdr3_aa: CASSGGYYGYTF; cdr3_nt: TGTGCCAGTAGTGGGGGGTATTATGGCTACACCTTC
j_call: TRBJ2-3; clone_size: once; d_call: TRBD2; v_call: TRBV5-1; cdr3_aa: CASSLSSGGNTQYF; cdr3_nt: TGCGCCAGCAGCTTATCAAGCGGGGGAAATACGCAGTATTTT
j_call: TRBJ1-5; clone_size: -; d_call: -; v_call: TRBV15; cdr3_aa: CATSRGDGGDQPQHF; cdr3_nt: TGTGCCACCAGCAGAGGGGACGGGGGAGATCAGCCCCAGCATTTT
j_call: TRBJ2-7; clone_size: -; d_call: -; v_call: TRBV4-1; cdr3_aa: CASSQVGPIYEQYF; cdr3_nt: TGCGCCAGCAGCCAAGTGGGCCCTATTTACGAGCAGTACTTC
j_call: TRBJ1-1; clone_size: -; d_call: TRBD1; v_call: TRBV11-2; cdr3_aa: CAMSRDRSSEAFF; cdr3_nt: TGTGCCATGTCCCGGGACAGGAGCTCTGAAGCTTTCTTT
j_call: TRBJ2-2; clone_size: -; d_call: -; v_call: TRBV6-6; cdr3_aa: CASSYVAGELFF; cdr3_nt: TGTGCCAGCAGTTACGTCGCCGGGGAGCTGTTTTTT
j_call: TRBJ2-1; clone_size: -; d_call: -; v_call: TRBV18; cdr3_aa: CASSRTTRVTYNEQFF; cdr3_nt: TGTGCCAGCTCACGAACGACCCGGGTTACGTACAATGAGCAGTTCTTC
j_call: TRBJ2-1; clone_size: -; d_call: -; v_call: TRBV4-3; cdr3_aa: CASSQQGSSSYNEQFF; cdr3_nt: TGCGCCAGCAGCCAGCAGGGTTCTAGCTCCTACAATGAGCAGTTCTTC
j_call: TRBJ2-3; clone_size: -; d_call: TRBD1; v_call: TRBV5-1; cdr3_aa: CASSLVGGADTQYF; cdr3_nt: TGCGCCAGCAGCTTGGTAGGGGGCGCAGATACGCAGTATTTT
j_call: TRBJ2-2; clone_size: -; d_call: -; v_call: TRBV11-1; cdr3_aa: CASSTTVPGELFF; cdr3_nt: TGTGCCAGCAGCACGACAGTGCCCGGGGAGCTGTTTTTT
j_call: TRBJ1-2; clone_size: -; d_call: -; v_call: TRBV10-3; cdr3_aa: CAISEIVRFLAVTF; cdr3_nt: TGTGCCATCAGTGAGATAGTCAGGTTTTTGGCCGTCACCTTC
j_call: TRBJ2-5; clone_size: few; d_call: TRBD1; v_call: TRBV5-1; cdr3_aa: CASSLGDSEYQETQYF; cdr3_nt: TGCGCCAGCAGCTTAGGGGACAGTGAGTACCAAGAGACCCAGTACTTC
j_call: TRBJ2-1; clone_size: -; d_call: TRBD2; v_call: TRBV11-2; cdr3_aa: CASSAQLAGAGNEQFF; cdr3_nt: TGTGCCAGCAGCGCCCAACTAGCGGGGGCGGGCAATGAGCAGTTCTTC
j_call: TRBJ2-5; clone_size: -; d_call: -; v_call: TRBV6-6; cdr3_aa: CATRGGEETQYF; cdr3_nt: TGTGCCACCAGAGGGGGTGAAGAGACCCAGTACTTC
j_call: TRBJ1-1; clone_size: -; d_call: TRBD1; v_call: TRBV5-6; cdr3_aa: CASSGRDSRFEAFF; cdr3_nt: TGTGCCAGCAGCGGCCGGGACAGCCGCTTTGAAGCTTTCTTT
j_call: TRBJ2-2; clone_size: -; d_call: -; v_call: TRBV6-5; cdr3_aa: CASSYSAGPNTGELFF; cdr3_nt: TGTGCCAGCAGTTACTCGGCAGGGCCGAACACCGGGGAGCTGTTTTTT
j_call: TRBJ1-1; clone_size: -; d_call: -; v_call: TRBV10-3; cdr3_aa: CATLGGMETEAFF; cdr3_nt: TGTGCCACCCTTGGGGGGATGGAAACTGAAGCTTTCTTT
j_call: TRBJ2-3; clone_size: -; d_call: TRBD2; v_call: TRBV19; cdr3_aa: CASSTSRAGTSTDTQYF; cdr3_nt: TGTGCCAGTAGTACTTCTCGAGCGGGGACTAGCACAGATACGCAGTATTTT
j_call: TRBJ1-1; clone_size: -; d_call: -; v_call: TRBV2; cdr3_aa: CASREGPDTEAFF; cdr3_nt: TGTGCCAGCCGGGAGGGGCCGGACACTGAAGCTTTCTTT
j_call: TRBJ1-2; clone_size: -; d_call: -; v_call: TRBV7-2; cdr3_aa: CASSSGRDNYGYTF; cdr3_nt: TGTGCCAGCAGCTCGGGAAGGGATAACTATGGCTACACCTTC
j_call: TRBJ2-2; clone_size: -; d_call: TRBD2; v_call: TRBV6-1; cdr3_aa: CASSVPVGLAGRTGELFF; cdr3_nt: TGTGCCAGCAGTGTGCCGGTGGGACTAGCGGGGCGCACCGGGGAGCTGTTTTTT
j_call: TRBJ2-1; clone_size: -; d_call: -; v_call: TRBV7-3; cdr3_aa: CASSLTSGGYNEQFF; cdr3_nt: TGTGCCAGCAGCTTAACTTCCGGCGGATACAATGAGCAGTTCTTC
j_call: TRBJ1-2; clone_size: once; d_call: -; v_call: TRBV5-1; cdr3_aa: CASSLLEPNYGYTF; cdr3_nt: TGCGCCAGCAGCTTGTTAGAGCCTAACTATGGCTACACCTTC